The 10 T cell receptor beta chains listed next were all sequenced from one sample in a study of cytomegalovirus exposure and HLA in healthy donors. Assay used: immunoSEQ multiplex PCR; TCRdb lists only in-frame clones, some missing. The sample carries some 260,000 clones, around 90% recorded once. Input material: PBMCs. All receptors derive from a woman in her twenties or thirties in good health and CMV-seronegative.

The CDR3 DNA reads as TGTGCCAGCAGCTCGGGACTAGCGGGAGGGCCGGGCGAGCAGTACTTC. This translates into CASSSGLAGGPGEQYF. The V and J genes are TRBV5-4 and TRBJ2-7; 16 nucleotides line up with TRBD2. This CDR3 has 16 residues. V trimming: 3 bases; J trimming: 6 bases; junction bases outside the gene matches: 6. Germline V lookup: CDR1 SGHNT, CDR2 YYREEE (reference sequence).

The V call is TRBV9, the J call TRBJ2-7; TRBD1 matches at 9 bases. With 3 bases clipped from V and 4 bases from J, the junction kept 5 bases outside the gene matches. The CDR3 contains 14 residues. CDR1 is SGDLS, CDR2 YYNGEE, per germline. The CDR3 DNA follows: TGTGCCAGCAGCGAGGCCGGGACAGGGTACGAGCAGTACTTC. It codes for CASSEAGTGYEQYF.

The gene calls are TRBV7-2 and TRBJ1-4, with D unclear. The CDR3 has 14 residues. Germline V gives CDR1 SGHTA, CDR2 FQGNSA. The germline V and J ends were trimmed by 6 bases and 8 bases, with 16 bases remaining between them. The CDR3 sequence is CASRLNREEEKLFF. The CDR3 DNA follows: TGTGCCAGCAGACTCAACAGAGAAGAGGAAAAACTGTTTTTT.

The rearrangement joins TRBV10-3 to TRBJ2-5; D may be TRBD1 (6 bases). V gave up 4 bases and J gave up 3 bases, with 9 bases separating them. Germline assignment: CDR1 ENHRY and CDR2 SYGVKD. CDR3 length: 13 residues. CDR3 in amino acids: CAISGGPEETQYF. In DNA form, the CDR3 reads TGTGCCATCAGTGGGGGGCCAGAAGAGACCCAGTACTTC.

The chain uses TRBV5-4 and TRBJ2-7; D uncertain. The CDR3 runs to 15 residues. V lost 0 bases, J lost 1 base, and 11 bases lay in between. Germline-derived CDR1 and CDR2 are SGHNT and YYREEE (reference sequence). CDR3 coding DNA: TGTGCCAGCAGCTTGGACGGCTACGTTTCCTACGAGCAGTACTTC. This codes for CASSLDGYVSYEQYF. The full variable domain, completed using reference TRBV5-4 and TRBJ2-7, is ETGVTQSPTHLIKTRGQQVTLRCSSQSGHNTVSWYQQALGQGPQFIFQYYREEENGRGNFPPRFSGLQFPNYSSELNVNALELDDSALYLCASSLDGYVSYEQYFGPGTRLTVT.

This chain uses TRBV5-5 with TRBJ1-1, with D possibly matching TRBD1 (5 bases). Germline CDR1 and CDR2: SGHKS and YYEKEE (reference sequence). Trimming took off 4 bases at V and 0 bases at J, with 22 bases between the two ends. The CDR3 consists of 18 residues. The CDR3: CASSPGDSSPLMNTEAFF. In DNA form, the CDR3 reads TGTGCCAGCAGCCCGGGGGACTCGTCCCCACTAATGAACACTGAAGCTTTCTTT.

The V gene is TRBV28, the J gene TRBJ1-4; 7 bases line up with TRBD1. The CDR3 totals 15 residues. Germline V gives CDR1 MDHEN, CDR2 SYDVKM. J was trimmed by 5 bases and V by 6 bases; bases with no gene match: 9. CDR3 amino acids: CASSPRDSGNEKLFF. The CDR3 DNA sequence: TGTGCCAGCAGCCCAAGGGACAGTGGAAATGAAAAACTGTTTTTT.

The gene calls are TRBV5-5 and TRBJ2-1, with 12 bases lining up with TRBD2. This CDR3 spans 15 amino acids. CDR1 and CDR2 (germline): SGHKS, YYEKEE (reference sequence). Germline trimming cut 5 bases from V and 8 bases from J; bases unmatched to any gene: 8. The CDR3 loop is CASSSGTSGLDEQFF. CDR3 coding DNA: TGTGCCAGCAGTTCCGGGACTAGCGGGTTGGATGAGCAGTTCTTC.

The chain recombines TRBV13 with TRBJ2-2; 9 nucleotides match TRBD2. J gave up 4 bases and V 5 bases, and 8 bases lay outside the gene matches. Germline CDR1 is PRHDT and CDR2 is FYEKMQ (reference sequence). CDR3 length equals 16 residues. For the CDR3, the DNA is TGTGCCAGCAGCCCGTCAGCGGGAGGCCCCACCGGGGAGCTGTTTTTT. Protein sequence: CASSPSAGGPTGELFF.

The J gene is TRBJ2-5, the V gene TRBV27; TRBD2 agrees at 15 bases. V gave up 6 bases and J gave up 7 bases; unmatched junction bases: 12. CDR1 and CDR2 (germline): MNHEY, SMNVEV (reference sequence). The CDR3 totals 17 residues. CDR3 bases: TGTGCCAGCAGCCCCCGGACTAGCGGGAGGGCCCGTCTGACCCAGTACTTC. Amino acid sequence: CASSPRTSGRARLTQYF.